Following are 32 T cell receptor beta chains from one sample sequenced in a study of cytomegalovirus exposure and HLA in healthy donors. Primers: 60 Vbeta forward and 13 Jbeta reverse. The data were produced by immunoSEQ multiplex PCR, yet TCRdb's version contains in-frame clones alone and is incomplete. The repertoire holds 130,000 to 150,000 clones, with roughly 80% as singletons. Specimen: PBMCs. Source of these receptors: a woman in her forties or fifties in good health and CMV-seropositive.

This chain connects TRBV10-3 to TRBJ1-3, with D possibly TRBD1 on 6 matching bases. V was trimmed by 3 bases and J by 8 bases, leaving 23 bases between them. The CDR3 loop spans 17 amino acids. Per germline, CDR1 ENHRY and CDR2 SYGVKD. CDR3 bases: TGTGCCATCAGTGAACATTTCGGGCAGGGGCTACTCGACACCATATATTTT. Translating it yields CAISEHFGQGLLDTIYF.

This rearrangement joins TRBV7-9 to TRBJ2-2; D uncertain. V shed 3 bases and J shed 0 bases, with 8 bases lying between them. The CDR3 spans 15 residues. Germline V lookup: CDR1 SEHNR, CDR2 FQNEAQ (reference sequence). CDR3 loop: CASSFHTANTGELFF. The DNA for the CDR3 is TGTGCCAGCAGCTTTCACACAGCGAACACCGGGGAGCTGTTTTTT.

This chain uses TRBV6-1 with TRBJ1-4; D is undetermined. V was shortened by 9 bases and J by 2 bases, with 16 bases between the two germline ends. This CDR3 is 15 amino acids long. Germline CDR1 is MNHNS and CDR2 is SASEGT. The chain's CDR3 is CASTRAGSTNEKLFF. The DNA of the CDR3 is TGTGCCAGTACCAGAGCGGGCTCGACTAATGAAAAACTGTTTTTT.

V gene TRBV11-3 combines with J gene TRBJ2-5, with TRBD1 matching over 7 bases. The CDR3 is 15 amino acids. V lost 5 bases to trimming and J lost 1 base; unmatched junction nucleotides: 7. Germline lookup yields CDR1 SGHNT and CDR2 YENEEA. The CDR3 here is CASSPRQGGQETQYF. CDR3 coding DNA: TGTGCCAGCAGCCCCAGACAGGGCGGCCAAGAGACCCAGTACTTC.

This chain connects TRBV5-4 to TRBJ2-5; the D gene is possibly TRBD2 (5 bases). Trimming removed 4 bases from V and 4 bases from J, with 20 bases in between. Germline values: CDR1 SGHNT, CDR2 YYREEE (reference sequence). The CDR3 is made up of 16 amino acids. CDR3 in amino acids: CASSRWRGLGSETQYF. The CDR3 DNA reads as TGTGCCAGCAGCCGTTGGAGAGGACTGGGCTCAGAGACCCAGTACTTC.

The V and J genes are TRBV2 and TRBJ2-2; 8 nucleotides align to TRBD1. Germline CDR1 reads SNHLY; CDR2 reads FYNNEI. The CDR3 length is 14 residues. J was trimmed by 4 bases and V by 7 bases; bases with no gene match: 5. This chain's CDR3 is CASTVTGGTGELFF. DNA for the CDR3: TGTGCCAGCACCGTCACAGGGGGCACCGGGGAGCTGTTTTTT.

This chain links TRBV6-5 with TRBJ1-2, with no clear D. This CDR3 has 16 residues. From germline, CDR1 is MNHEY and CDR2 SVGAGI. Trimming took 6 bases from V and 5 from J, leaving 22 bases between them. This CDR3 reads CASRYRRWSVEYGYTF. The CDR3 DNA follows: TGTGCCAGCAGATACAGACGGTGGAGTGTGGAATATGGCTACACCTTC.

This clone is a singleton in its sample. The rearrangement links TRBV7-9 to TRBJ2-7; D might be TRBD2 (6 bases). The CDR3 extends over 13 amino acids. V gave up 4 bases and J gave up 0 bases, with 7 bases separating them. Germline lookup yields CDR1 SEHNR and CDR2 FQNEAQ (reference sequence). The CDR3 loop reads CASSSGDSYEQYF. In nucleotides, the CDR3 is TGTGCCAGCAGCTCGGGGGACTCCTACGAGCAGTACTTC. Drawing the rest from reference TRBV7-9 and TRBJ2-7, the complete variable domain is DTGVSQNPRHKITKRGQNVTFRCDPISEHNRLYWYRQTLGQGPEFLTYFQNEAQLEKSRLLSDRFSAERPKGSFSTLEIQRTEQGDSAMYLCASSSGDSYEQYFGPGTRLTVT.

The chain is built from TRBV14 and TRBJ2-2; 8 nucleotides line up with TRBD2. V dropped 1 base and J dropped 1; count of bases not matched to a gene: 8. Germline CDR1 reads SGHDN; CDR2 reads FVKESK. The CDR3 loop spans 18 amino acids. For the CDR3, the DNA is TGTGCCAGCAGCCAAGTCGGGTCGAGCGGGGGGAACACCGGGGAGCTGTTTTTT. It is translated as CASSQVGSSGGNTGELFF. Variable domain in full (rest from reference TRBV14 and TRBJ2-2): EAGVTQFPSHSVIEKGQTVTLRCDPISGHDNLYWYRRVMGKEIKFLLHFVKESKQDESGMPNNRFLAERTGGTYSTLKVQPAELEDSGVYFCASSQVGSSGGNTGELFFGEGSRLTVL.

The chain couples TRBV19 to TRBJ1-2; D is ambiguous. Trimming shortened V by 10 bases and J by 1 base, and 16 bases separated the two germline ends. This CDR3 spans 14 amino acids. Germline V lookup: CDR1 LNHDA, CDR2 SQIVND (reference sequence). The CDR3 loop is CANLQSPFNYGYTF. The DNA for the CDR3 is TGTGCCAACCTACAGAGCCCGTTTAACTATGGCTACACCTTC.

With respect to this clone: The junction and the germline gene differ at one end; a read error may be behind it. The chain has TRBV7-3 and TRBJ1-1; D gene ambiguous. The CDR3 is made up of 13 amino acids. Germline CDR1 and CDR2: SGHTA and FQGTGA. This CDR3 is CASSLQSNAEAFF. The DNA for the CDR3 is TGTGCCAGCAGCTTACAGTCGAACGCTGAAGCTTTCTTT.

This clone was detected only a few times. For the CDR3, the DNA is TGTGCCAGCAGCCAAGGACAGGCCTACACCTTC. This codes for CASSQGQAYTF. The chain recombines TRBV4-2 with TRBJ1-2, with D perhaps TRBD1 (6 bases). CDR1 and CDR2 (germline): LGHNA, YNFKEQ. Trimming took 1 base from V and 10 from J, leaving 7 bases between them. The CDR3 sequence is 11 residues long.

J is TRBJ2-3 and V is TRBV9, with 8 bases fitting TRBD2. The CDR3 loop spans 15 amino acids. Germline V gene sequence: CDR1 SGDLS, CDR2 YYNGEE. V was clipped by 4 bases and J by 0 bases; unmatched bases: 4. CDR3 in amino acids: CASSSKRGSTDTQYF. CDR3 DNA sequence: TGTGCCAGCAGCTCAAAGCGGGGGAGCACAGATACGCAGTATTTT. The variable domain in full, with the rest retrieved from reference TRBV9 and TRBJ2-3, is DSGVTQTPKHLITATGQRVTLRCSPRSGDLSVYWYQQSLDQGLQFLIQYYNGEERAKGNILERFSAQQFPDLHSELNLSSLELGDSALYFCASSSKRGSTDTQYFGPGTRLTVL.

The chain uses TRBV28 and TRBJ1-2; maybe TRBD1 (6 bases). The length of the CDR3 is 15 residues. Germline CDR1 reads MDHEN; CDR2 reads SYDVKM. Trimming cost V 5 bases and J 7 bases, with 20 bases left between them. The DNA for the CDR3 is TGTGCCAGCAGTCAAATTAATAGGATAGGGGGTGGCTACACCTTC. Its translation: CASSQINRIGGGYTF.

The chain recombines TRBV6-4 with TRBJ2-3; D remains ambiguous. Trimming left V 5 bases short and J 5 bases short, with 11 bases between. The CDR3 is 13 amino acids. Germline V CDR1 and CDR2: MRHNA, SNTAGT. The CDR3 here is CASSSTVGDTQYF. CDR3 DNA sequence: TGTGCCAGCAGTTCAACGGTCGGAGATACGCAGTATTTT.

The chain uses TRBV4-3 and TRBJ2-1, with TRBD1 identical over 7 bases. CDR1 LGHNA and CDR2 YSLEER come from the germline V gene. Trimming at V came to 0 bases and at J to 5 bases, leaving 4 bases not matched to a gene. The CDR3 loop spans 15 amino acids. CDR3 sequence reads: CASSQEGDRDNEQFF. In DNA, the CDR3 is TGCGCCAGCAGCCAAGAAGGCGACAGGGACAATGAGCAGTTCTTC.

The chain joins TRBV15 to TRBJ1-5; the D is unclear. CDR1 is LNHNV and CDR2 is YYDKDF in the germline V gene (reference sequence). Trimming removed 0 bases at V and 0 bases at J, with 6 bases between. The length of the CDR3 is 15 residues. CDR3 sequence (DNA): TGTGCCACCAGCAGAGATTACTATAGCAATCAGCCCCAGCATTTT. Protein sequence: CATSRDYYSNQPQHF.

About this clone: At the DNA level, this CDR3 is encoded by other sequences in the same sample as well. This rearrangement joins TRBV11-2 to TRBJ1-5; 8 positions agree with TRBD1. The CDR3 sequence is 14 residues long. Germline assignment: CDR1 SGHAT and CDR2 FQNNGV. Trimming took 5 bases from V and 2 from J; bases not matched to a gene: 2. The CDR3 spells CASSPTGGNQPQHF. DNA of the CDR3: TGTGCCAGCAGCCCGACAGGGGGCAATCAGCCCCAGCATTTT.

This chain joins TRBV5-6 and TRBJ2-7; weak D call: TRBD1 (6 bases). V was pared by 4 bases and J by 0 bases, with 11 bases between. In germline, CDR1 is SGHDT, CDR2 YYEEEE. The CDR3 extends over 14 amino acids. CDR3 DNA: TGTGCCAGCAGCCCCGACAGGAGCTCCTACGAGCAGTACTTC. Protein product: CASSPDRSSYEQYF.

This clone came up once. This chain links TRBV5-4 with TRBJ1-1; 7 nucleotides align to TRBD1. CDR3 length: 16 amino acids. The J segment lost 4 bases and the V segment lost 0 bases, leaving 9 bases of the junction unmatched. CDR1 and CDR2 (germline): SGHNT, YYREEE (reference sequence). The CDR3 DNA reads as TGTGCCAGCAGCTTGGGCCCCCGGGCAGGGGGCACTGAAGCTTTCTTT. Translation: CASSLGPRAGGTEAFF.

J is TRBJ1-1 and V is TRBV28; maybe TRBD1 (6 bases). V lost 10 bases and J 1 base, leaving 13 bases between the germline ends. The CDR3 has 13 amino acids. CDR1 is MDHEN, CDR2 SYDVKM, per germline. The CDR3 reads CATEDSPNTEAFF. CDR3 coding DNA: TGTGCCACGGAGGACAGCCCGAACACTGAAGCTTTCTTT. The variable domain in full, completed from reference TRBV28 and TRBJ1-1, reads DVKVTQSSRYLVKRTGEKVFLECVQDMDHENMFWYRQDPGLGLRLIYFSYDVKMKEKGDIPEGYSVSREKKERFSLILESASTNQTSMYLCATEDSPNTEAFFGQGTRLTVV.

CDR3 sequence (DNA): TGTGCCACCAGCAGAGATCCGGGGGATTCACCCCTCCACTTT. Its protein product is CATSRDPGDSPLHF. The chain carries TRBV15 and TRBJ1-6; D perhaps matches TRBD1 (5 bases). The CDR3 length is 14 residues. V was trimmed by 0 bases and J by 8 bases, leaving 8 bases between them. Germline V gene lookup returns CDR1 LNHNV and CDR2 YYDKDF (reference sequence).

The rearrangement uses TRBV7-3 and TRBJ2-1, with no clear D. The germline V gene encodes CDR1 SGHTA and CDR2 FQGTGA. Trimming shortened V by 3 bases and J by 0 bases, and 9 bases separated the two germline ends. CDR3 length: 15 residues. CDR3 in DNA: TGTGCCAGCAGCTTTATAGTGTCCTCCTACAATGAGCAGTTCTTC. Protein product: CASSFIVSSYNEQFF.

This clone occurred once. The V call is TRBV5-1, the J call TRBJ2-6; 10 bases align to TRBD1. CDR1 is SGHRS, CDR2 YFSETQ, per germline. Trimming took 0 bases from V and 2 from J; bases not matched to a gene: 14. This CDR3 comprises 21 residues. CDR3 region: CASSLVVLWGTGDTGANVLTF. The CDR3 coding sequence is TGCGCCAGCAGCTTGGTGGTATTGTGGGGGACAGGGGATACTGGGGCCAACGTCCTGACTTTC.

V is TRBV6-5 and J is TRBJ1-1; D not resolved. V was trimmed by 6 bases and J by 3 bases, leaving 8 bases between them. This CDR3 is built from 12 residues. The germline V gene has CDR1 MNHEY and CDR2 SVGAGI. The CDR3 DNA reads as TGTGCCAGCAGAAGCATAGACACTGAAGCTTTCTTT. The encoded protein is CASRSIDTEAFF.

This clone is a singleton in its sample. This chain uses TRBV5-8 with TRBJ2-1, with 7 bases aligning to TRBD2. The CDR3 has 13 amino acids. Germline V gene data show CDR1 as SGHTS and CDR2 as YDEGEE. The V and J ends lost 7 bases and 7 bases, in that order; junction bases with no gene match: 8. The DNA for the CDR3 is TGTGCCAGCCGACCAAGCGGGGCTAATGAGCAGTTCTTC. It specifies CASRPSGANEQFF.

The chain employs TRBV5-8 and TRBJ1-3; D might be TRBD1 (5 bases). CDR3 length equals 15 residues. The V gene lost 4 bases and the J gene lost 0 bases, with 11 bases spanning the gap. Germline CDR1 is SGHTS and CDR2 is YDEGEE. The CDR3 bases are TGTGCCAGCAGCCCAGGGATCTACTCTGGAAACACCATATATTTT. Its protein product is CASSPGIYSGNTIYF.

The chain uses TRBV27 and TRBJ1-2, with D possibly matching TRBD1 (6 bases). The CDR3 is 13 residues long. V was pared by 8 bases and J by 5 bases, with 15 bases between. CDR1 is MNHEY and CDR2 is SMNVEV in the germline V gene (reference sequence). The CDR3: CASSTGNVYGYTF. The DNA of the CDR3 is TGTGCCAGCTCAACAGGGAATGTATATGGCTACACCTTC.

The CDR3 sequence is CASSQDHRGISPLHF. As DNA, the CDR3 is TGTGCCAGCAGCCAAGACCACAGGGGGATTTCACCCCTCCACTTT. V and J are TRBV4-2 and TRBJ1-6; 8 nucleotides agree with TRBD1. The length of the CDR3 is 15 residues. V shed 0 bases and J 9 bases; nucleotides not matched to a gene: 4. The germline CDR1 and CDR2 sequences are LGHNA and YNFKEQ.

This clone was counted only a few times. The chain has TRBV4-1 and TRBJ1-3; D not resolved. The CDR3 contains 15 residues. Germline V CDR1 and CDR2: MGHRA, YSYEKL. The germline V and J ends were trimmed by 4 bases and 0 bases, with 10 bases remaining between them. This CDR3 reads CASSLNLLSGNTIYF. CDR3 bases: TGCGCCAGCAGCCTCAATCTACTCTCTGGAAACACCATATATTTT.

This chain joins TRBV5-6 and TRBJ1-2, with no clear D. The CDR3 is made up of 13 amino acids. Germline CDR1 is SGHDT and CDR2 is YYEEEE. The V end lost 4 bases, the J end lost 7 bases, and 14 bases lay between the germline ends. The CDR3 here is CASSRRSIGGYTF. CDR3 nucleotides: TGTGCCAGCAGCCGGCGGAGTATAGGTGGCTACACCTTC.

V usage is TRBV27 and J usage is TRBJ2-3, with 11 bases that match TRBD2. With 3 bases clipped from V and 6 bases from J, the junction kept 8 bases outside the gene matches. The germline gives CDR1 MNHEY, CDR2 SMNVEV (reference sequence). The CDR3 covers 16 residues. As DNA, the CDR3 is TGTGCCAGCAGTTTCTGGCTAGCGGGGGGAATTGATACGCAGTATTTT. Translated: CASSFWLAGGIDTQYF.